A selection of T cell receptor beta chains follows, all from one sample in a study of cytomegalovirus exposure and HLA in healthy donors. TCRdb's copy holds only in-frame clones and misses some; the assay was immunoSEQ multiplex PCR. The sample consists of under 200,000 clones, approximately 73% of them appearing once. The specimen was PBMCs. The receptors stem from a middle-aged man in good health and CMV-seronegative. Each CDR3 is given with its conserved first and last residue. The D gene is left open where the match is weak. Rows give clone size only sometimes, using once, few, many, or a class for an expanded clone.

CDR3nt	CDR3aa	d_gene	abundance	v_gene	j_gene
TGTGCCAGCTCACTTGGAGGGCCAGGAAACACCATATATTTT	CASSLGGPGNTIYF	-	once	TRBV18	TRBJ1-3
TGTGCCAGTAGTACCGCACAGGGCAATCAGCCCCAGCATTTT	CASSTAQGNQPQHF	-	-	TRBV19	TRBJ1-5
TGCGCCAGCAGCTTGAGCTTAGGGGACACCGGGGAGCTGTTTTTT	CASSLSLGDTGELFF	-	-	TRBV5-1	TRBJ2-2
TGTGCCAGCAGCAAGGGCCCCGGCGGGGGGATTTACAATGAGCAGTTCTTC	CASSKGPGGGIYNEQFF	TRBD2	once	TRBV7-9	TRBJ2-1
TGTGCCAGCAGCCTCAGAAGTGGACAGGTCGTACAGCCCCAGCATTTT	CASSLRSGQVVQPQHF	TRBD1	-	TRBV7-8	TRBJ1-5
TGTGCCAGCACCACTGGACCGAAAGAGGGCTACGAGCAGTACTTC	CASTTGPKEGYEQYF	-	few	TRBV28	TRBJ2-7
TGTGCCAGCAGCCTAAGGCAGGGTAGGGAAAAACTGTTTTTT	CASSLRQGREKLFF	-	few	TRBV7-2	TRBJ1-4
TGCGCCAGCAGCTACGGACAGGGGTTGAACACTGAAGCTTTCTTT	CASSYGQGLNTEAFF	TRBD1	-	TRBV5-1	TRBJ1-1
TGCAGTGCTAGAAGGGACAATGGCTACACCTTC	CSARRDNGYTF	-	-	TRBV20-1	TRBJ1-2
TGTGCCAGCAGCTTAGAGTACAGGGTGAGGGAGCAGTACTTC	CASSLEYRVREQYF	-	-	TRBV11-2	TRBJ2-7
TGCAGTGCTAGGGCCCCCGAGCAGTACTTC	CSARAPEQYF	-	-	TRBV20-1	TRBJ2-7
TGTGCCAGCGAAAGTGCGGTGAACACTGAAGCTTTCTTT	CASESAVNTEAFF	-	-	TRBV27	TRBJ1-1
TGTGCCAGCAGCCGGGGGGACAGGGTGTTTAGGTACACTGAAGCTTTCTTT	CASSRGDRVFRYTEAFF	TRBD1	-	TRBV7-2	TRBJ1-1
TGCGCCAGCAGCCGGGGGCAGCAGATTCAAGAGACCCAGTACTTC	CASSRGQQIQETQYF	-	-	TRBV4-1	TRBJ2-5
TGTGCCAGCAGCTTAATTATGGGGGGTACTGAGCAGTTCTTC	CASSLIMGGTEQFF	-	-	TRBV11-2	TRBJ2-1
TGCGCCAGCAGCCTCGGACAGGGAAAGGGCCCCCTCCACTTT	CASSLGQGKGPLHF	TRBD1	-	TRBV4-3	TRBJ1-6
TGTGCCAGCAGCCTTCTAGCGGGGTACGACGAGCAGTACTTC	CASSLLAGYDEQYF	TRBD2	-	TRBV7-2	TRBJ2-7
TGTGCCAGCAGCTTGGGGAGGGGGGGCAGAGATACGCAGTATTTT	CASSLGRGGRDTQYF	-	-	TRBV5-4	TRBJ2-3
TGTGCCAGCTCACCAATCGCGGGCACTGAAGCTTTCTTT	CASSPIAGTEAFF	-	-	TRBV18	TRBJ1-1
TGTGCCAGTCTACAGGGAAGGGGTTCTGGGGCCAACGTCCTGACTTTC	CASLQGRGSGANVLTF	-	few	TRBV7-9	TRBJ2-6
TGTGCCAGCAGCTTCTTAGCGGGGACATCCCAAGAGACCCAGTACTTC	CASSFLAGTSQETQYF	TRBD2	-	TRBV7-9	TRBJ2-5
TGTGCCAGCAGTTGGCGGGCGAGCAATCAGCCCCAGCATTTT	CASSWRASNQPQHF	-	-	TRBV27	TRBJ1-5
TGTGCCAGCAGCCACACAGGGGCCGCCGGACCCGACATTCAGTACTTC	CASSHTGAAGPDIQYF	TRBD1	-	TRBV4-2	TRBJ2-4
TGTGCCAGCTCAAGACAGGGAGAGACCCAGTACTTC	CASSRQGETQYF	TRBD1	-	TRBV18	TRBJ2-5
TGTGCCAGCAGTTACAGCCGGGACACTGAAGCTTTCTTT	CASSYSRDTEAFF	-	-	TRBV6-6	TRBJ1-1
TGTGCCAGCAGCGTAGGGCGGGAGTACAATGAGCAGTTCTTC	CASSVGREYNEQFF	TRBD2	-	TRBV7-3	TRBJ2-1
TGTGCCAGCAGCTTGACAGCAGATACGCAGTATTTT	CASSLTADTQYF	-	-	TRBV5-4	TRBJ2-3
TGCGCCAGCAGCCAAGTTGACAGCGATTCAGAGACCCAGTACTTC	CASSQVDSDSETQYF	-	-	TRBV4-1	TRBJ2-5
TGTGCCAGCAGCCGACAAGTTAATGAAAAACTGTTTTTT	CASSRQVNEKLFF	-	once	TRBV7-2	TRBJ1-4
TGTGCCAGTAGTATATTCCGGACTAGTACCCTCTACGAGCAGTACTTC	CASSIFRTSTLYEQYF	TRBD2	-	TRBV19	TRBJ2-7
TGTGCCAGCAGCCTCGCGGGGGCCCACTTGCAGTTCTTC	CASSLAGAHLQFF	-	once	TRBV6-5	TRBJ2-1
TGTGCCAGCAGCTTGAAGGGGGGGGCCTCTAGCACAGATACGCAGTATTTT	CASSLKGGASSTDTQYF	-	once	TRBV7-6	TRBJ2-3
TGTGCCAGCAGCTTGGGGACAGGGGGCAACTACGAGCAGTACTTC	CASSLGTGGNYEQYF	TRBD1	-	TRBV7-3	TRBJ2-7
TGTGCCAGCAGCGTTTTTCCGGGAGGGAACACTGAAGCTTTCTTT	CASSVFPGGNTEAFF	-	-	TRBV9	TRBJ1-1
TGTGCCAGCAGCCTGACTAGCGGGGACGGGGAGCTGTTTTTT	CASSLTSGDGELFF	TRBD2	-	TRBV7-9	TRBJ2-2
TGTGCCAGCAGGACAGGGGGCGCTTTGGATAATTCACCCCTCCACTTT	CASRTGGALDNSPLHF	TRBD1	-	TRBV5-4	TRBJ1-6
TGTGCCAGCAGTGAAAAGGCGGGGGAGTTTTTGGAGTGGAGCACAGATACGCAGTATTTT	CASSEKAGEFLEWSTDTQYF	TRBD2	few	TRBV2	TRBJ2-3
TGTGCTAGTGGTTTGGTACGAGGTGAAGCTTTCTTT	CASGLVRGEAFF	-	-	TRBV12-5	TRBJ1-1
TGCGCCAGCAGCCTAAGACAGGGGGTAACCTACGAGCAGTACTTC	CASSLRQGVTYEQYF	TRBD1	-	TRBV4-1	TRBJ2-7
TGTACCACCGACTTCAATTCCGGGACAACGAACACTGAAGCTTTCTTT	CTTDFNSGTTNTEAFF	-	-	TRBV6-7	TRBJ1-1
TGTGCCAGCTCACCAGGACTAGCGGGGGTGGCCCAGTACTTC	CASSPGLAGVAQYF	TRBD2	-	TRBV18	TRBJ2-7
TGTGCCAGCAGGGGGACTAGCAGTGATGAGCAGTTCTTC	CASRGTSSDEQFF	TRBD2	-	TRBV6-5	TRBJ2-1